Here is one T cell receptor (beta chain) with its context. As yet, its antigen is unknown. The sample is drawn from a study of PD-1 blockade in classical Hodgkin lymphoma. The wider study: Nivolumab was administered to patients intravenously at 3 mg/kg every 2 weeks.

Study observations and caveats: Baseline diversity in complete responders resembled that of newly diagnosed patients. TCR diversity in CD4+, not CD8+, cells rose significantly by C4D1. Possibly reflecting disease activity or prior therapy, repertoire differences have causes that remain undefined.

Germline trimming cut 3 bases from V and 8 bases from J; bases unmatched to any gene: 6. The V gene's germline CDR1 is SGHTA and CDR2 FQGTGA. The CDR3 contains 14 residues. Every patient was affected by relapse after autologous stem cell transplantation, while exposure to brentuximab vedotin was not uniform. Libraries were prepared by immunoSEQ multiplex PCR; TCRdb keeps only in-frame clonotypes and omits some of them. The sample includes about 41,000 clones, over 70% of them seen just once. The specimen was peripheral blood mononuclear cells (PBMCs), collected at baseline. This receptor was taken from a human donor with classical Hodgkin lymphoma. This rearrangement joins TRBV7-3 to TRBJ2-1; 8 bases are shared with TRBD2. CDR3 region: CASSLAGGHYEQFF. The CDR3 nucleotides are TGTGCCAGCAGCTTGGCGGGAGGCCACTATGAGCAGTTCTTC.